The rows below give T cell receptor beta chains drawn from one sample of a study of Graves' ophthalmopathy and Graves' hyperthyroidism. MiXCR was run by TCRdb on the multiplex PCR reads, yielding one entry per CDR3 protein. This table has over a million distinct CDR3 sequences, 35% to 40% appearing once. Sequenced input: peripheral blood or thyroid tissue (not recorded which). The source of these receptors is an adult man with Graves' hyperthyroidism. CDR3s leave out the opening cysteine and the closing phenylalanine or tryptophan.

V gene	CDR3 protein
TRBV20-1	SARGGTSGMRTQY
TRBV3-1	ASSQWGTGKWPLH
TRBV4-1	ASSQDFDSRRGSYEQY
TRBV30	AWSAGSSNQPQH
TRBV19	ASRADSGNTEAF
TRBV6-1	ASSVARD
TRBV28	ASSLGQWDSGNTIY
TRBV7-9	TSSLSQDTEAF
TRBV7-9	ASSPDGNFNSPLH
TRBV10-2	ASTQTGRNTEAF
TRBV19	ASSMEGHSNQPQH
TRBV29-1	SAITGLETQY
TRBV29-1	SVLSGATEAF
TRBV7-2	ASSSSRGNYGYT
TRBV11-1	ASSFAGIAETQY
TRBV5-6	ASSLYPRVEETQY
TRBV12-3/TRBV12-4	ASSLFASGAGTGNGYT
TRBV10-3	ASSRPRTSGSPYEQY
TRBV9	ASSKRQGGYEQY
TRBV7-2	ASSHGGQGTPLH
TRBV25-1	AWTGLRGTNYGYT
TRBV12-3/TRBV12-4	ASISGRDRTNTEAF
TRBV7-2	ASSSDSGSVETQY